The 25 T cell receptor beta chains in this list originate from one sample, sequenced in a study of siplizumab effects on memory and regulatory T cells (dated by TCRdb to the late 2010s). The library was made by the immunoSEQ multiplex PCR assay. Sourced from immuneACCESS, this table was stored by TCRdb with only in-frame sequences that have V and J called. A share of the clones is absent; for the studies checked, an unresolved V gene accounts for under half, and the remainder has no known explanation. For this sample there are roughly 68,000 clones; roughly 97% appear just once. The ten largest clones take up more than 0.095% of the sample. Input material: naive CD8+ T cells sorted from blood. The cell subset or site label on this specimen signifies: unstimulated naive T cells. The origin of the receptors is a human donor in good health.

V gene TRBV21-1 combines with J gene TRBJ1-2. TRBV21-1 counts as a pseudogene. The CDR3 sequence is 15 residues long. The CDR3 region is CASSKGWEFPYGYTF. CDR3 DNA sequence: TGTGCCAGCAGCAAAGGTTGGGAATTTCCCTATGGCTACACCTTC.

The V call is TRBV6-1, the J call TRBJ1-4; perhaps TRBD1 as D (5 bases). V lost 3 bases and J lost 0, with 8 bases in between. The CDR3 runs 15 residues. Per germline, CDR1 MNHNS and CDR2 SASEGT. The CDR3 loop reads CASSDPTATNEKLFF. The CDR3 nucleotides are TGTGCCAGCAGTGACCCGACAGCAACTAATGAAAAACTGTTTTTT.

In DNA, the CDR3 is TGCAGTGCCCGTCGGAACACTGAAGCTTTCTTT. It yields the protein CSARRNTEAFF. The chain is built from TRBV20-1 and TRBJ1-1; D call uncertain. V was pared by 6 bases and J by 1 base, with 6 bases between. The CDR3 has 11 residues. CDR1 is DFQATT, CDR2 SNEGSKA, per germline (reference sequence).

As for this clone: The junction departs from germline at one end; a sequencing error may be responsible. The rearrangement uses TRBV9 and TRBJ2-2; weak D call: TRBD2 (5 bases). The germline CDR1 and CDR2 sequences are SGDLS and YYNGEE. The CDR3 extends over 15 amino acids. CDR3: CASSVSTENTGELLF. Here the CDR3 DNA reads TGTGCCAGCAGCGTAAGCACAGAGAACACCGGGGAGCTGCTTTTT.

The CDR3 nucleotides are TGTGCCAGTAGTATCGGGACAGGGGGTTTTACTGAAGCTTTCTTT. This codes for CASSIGTGGFTEAFF. V gene TRBV19 combines with J gene TRBJ1-1, with TRBD1 matching over 11 bases. V shed 3 bases, J shed 5 bases, and the junction held 5 bases outside the gene matches. Germline V lookup: CDR1 LNHDA, CDR2 SQIVND (reference sequence). The CDR3 is 15 residues long. The whole variable domain, filled in from reference TRBV19 and TRBJ1-1, reads DGGITQSPKYLFRKEGQNVTLSCEQNLNHDAMYWYRQDPGQGLRLIYYSQIVNDFQKGDIAEGYSVSREKKESFPLTVTSAQKNPTAFYLCASSIGTGGFTEAFFGQGTRLTVV.

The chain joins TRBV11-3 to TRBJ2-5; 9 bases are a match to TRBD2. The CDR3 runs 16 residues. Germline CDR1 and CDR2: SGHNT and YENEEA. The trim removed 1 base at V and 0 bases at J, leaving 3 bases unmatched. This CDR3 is CASSLGVAGDQETQYF. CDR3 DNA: TGTGCCAGCAGCTTAGGGGTAGCGGGGGACCAAGAGACCCAGTACTTC.

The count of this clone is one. The DNA of the CDR3 is TGTGCCAGCAGTTCGGGACTTGAGCAGTTCTTC. Amino acids: CASSSGLEQFF. J is TRBJ2-1 and V is TRBV6-5, with D possibly matching TRBD2 (6 bases). Per the germline V gene, CDR1 is MNHEY and CDR2 is SVGAGI. This CDR3 is built from 11 residues. The V end lost 4 bases, the J end lost 9 bases, and 7 bases lay between the germline ends.

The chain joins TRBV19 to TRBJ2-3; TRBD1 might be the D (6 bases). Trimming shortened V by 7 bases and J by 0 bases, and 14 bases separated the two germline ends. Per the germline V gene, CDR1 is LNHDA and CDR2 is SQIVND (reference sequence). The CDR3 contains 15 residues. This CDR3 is CASTYRDISTDTQYF. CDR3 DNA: TGTGCCAGTACATACCGGGACATCAGCACAGATACGCAGTATTTT.

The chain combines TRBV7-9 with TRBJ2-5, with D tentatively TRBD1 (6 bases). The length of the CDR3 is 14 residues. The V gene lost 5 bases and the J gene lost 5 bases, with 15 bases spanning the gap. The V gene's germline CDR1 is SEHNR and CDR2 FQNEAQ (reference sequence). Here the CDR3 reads CASSISTGLETQYF. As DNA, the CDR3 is TGTGCCAGCAGCATATCAACAGGGCTGGAGACCCAGTACTTC.

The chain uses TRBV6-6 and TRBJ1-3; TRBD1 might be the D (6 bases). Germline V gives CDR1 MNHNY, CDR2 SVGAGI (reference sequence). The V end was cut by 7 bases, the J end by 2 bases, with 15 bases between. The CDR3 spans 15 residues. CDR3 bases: TGTGCCAGCACCCACCTTACAGGGCCTGGAAACACCATATATTTT. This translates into CASTHLTGPGNTIYF.

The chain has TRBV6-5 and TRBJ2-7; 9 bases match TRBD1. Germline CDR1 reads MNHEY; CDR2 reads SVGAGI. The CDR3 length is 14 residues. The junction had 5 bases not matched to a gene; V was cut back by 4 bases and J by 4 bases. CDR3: CASSSRDRVYEQYF. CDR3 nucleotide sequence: TGTGCCAGCAGTTCCCGGGACAGGGTTTACGAGCAGTACTTC.

In nucleotides, the CDR3 is TGTGCCAGCAGATGGGGTAATTCACCCCTCCACTTT. This codes for CASRWGNSPLHF. The rearrangement joins TRBV4-2 to TRBJ1-6; D is undetermined. V was clipped by 6 bases and J by 6 bases, with 6 bases between them. The CDR3 spans 12 residues. Germline V gene lookup returns CDR1 LGHNA and CDR2 YNFKEQ.

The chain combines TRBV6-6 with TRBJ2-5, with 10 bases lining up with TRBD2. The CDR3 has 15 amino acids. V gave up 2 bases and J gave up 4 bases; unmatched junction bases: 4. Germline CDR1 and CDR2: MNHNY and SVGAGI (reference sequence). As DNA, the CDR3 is TGTGCCAGCAGTTACGGGAGCGGGGGGGCAGAGACCCAGTACTTC. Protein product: CASSYGSGGAETQYF.

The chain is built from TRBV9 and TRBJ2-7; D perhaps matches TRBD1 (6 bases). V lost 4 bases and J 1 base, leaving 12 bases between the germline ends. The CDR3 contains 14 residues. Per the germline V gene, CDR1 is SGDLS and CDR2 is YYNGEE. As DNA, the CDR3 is TGTGCCAGCAGCACAGAGGGGGTATCCTACGAGCAGTACTTC. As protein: CASSTEGVSYEQYF.

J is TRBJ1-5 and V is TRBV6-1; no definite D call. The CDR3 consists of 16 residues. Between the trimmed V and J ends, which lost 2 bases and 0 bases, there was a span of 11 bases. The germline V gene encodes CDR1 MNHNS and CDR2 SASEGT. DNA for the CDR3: TGTGCCAGCAGTGAACCTCCGGCCGATAGCAATCAGCCCCAGCATTTT. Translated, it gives CASSEPPADSNQPQHF.

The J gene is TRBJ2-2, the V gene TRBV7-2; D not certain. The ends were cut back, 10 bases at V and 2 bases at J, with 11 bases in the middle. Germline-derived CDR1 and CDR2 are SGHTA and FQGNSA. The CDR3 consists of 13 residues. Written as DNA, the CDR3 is TGTGCCACTCTGCTCTTAAACACCGGGGAGCTGTTTTTT. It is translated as CATLLLNTGELFF.

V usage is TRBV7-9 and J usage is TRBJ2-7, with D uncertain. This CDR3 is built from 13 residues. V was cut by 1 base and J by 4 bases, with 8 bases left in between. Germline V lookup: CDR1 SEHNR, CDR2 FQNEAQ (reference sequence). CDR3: CASSLGTVYEQYF. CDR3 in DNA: TGTGCCAGCAGCTTAGGGACGGTGTACGAGCAGTACTTC.

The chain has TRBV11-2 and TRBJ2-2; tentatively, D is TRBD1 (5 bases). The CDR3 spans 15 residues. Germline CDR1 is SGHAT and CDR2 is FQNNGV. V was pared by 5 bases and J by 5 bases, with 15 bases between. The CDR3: CASSATGPGTGELFF. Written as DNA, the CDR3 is TGTGCCAGCAGCGCCACAGGTCCCGGGACCGGGGAGCTGTTTTTT. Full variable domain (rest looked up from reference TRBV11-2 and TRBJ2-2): EAGVAQSPRYKIIEKRQSVAFWCNPISGHATLYWYQQILGQGPKLLIQFQNNGVVDDSQLPKDRFSAERLKGVDSTLKIQPAKLEDSAVYLCASSATGPGTGELFFGEGSRLTVL.

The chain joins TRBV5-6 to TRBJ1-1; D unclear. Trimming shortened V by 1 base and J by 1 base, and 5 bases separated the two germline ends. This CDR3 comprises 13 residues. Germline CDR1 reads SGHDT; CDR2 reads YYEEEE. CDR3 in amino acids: CASSLYRNTEAFF. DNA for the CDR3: TGTGCCAGCAGCTTGTACCGGAACACTGAAGCTTTCTTT.

The CDR3 region is CASSLGQGGNSPLHF. The DNA for the CDR3 is TGCGCCAGCAGCCTTGGACAGGGAGGTAATTCACCCCTCCACTTT. The J gene is TRBJ1-6, the V gene TRBV4-3; 8 bases are shared with TRBD1. V shed 4 bases and J 6 bases; nucleotides not matched to a gene: 5. The CDR3 totals 15 residues. The germline V gene has CDR1 LGHNA and CDR2 YSLEER.

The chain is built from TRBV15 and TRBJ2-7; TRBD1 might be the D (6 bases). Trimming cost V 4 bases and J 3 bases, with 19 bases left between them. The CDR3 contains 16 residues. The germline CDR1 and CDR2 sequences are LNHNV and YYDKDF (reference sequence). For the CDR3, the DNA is TGTGCCACCAGCAACCTAGGGGGTCCCTGGGACTACGAGCAGTACTTC. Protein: CATSNLGGPWDYEQYF.

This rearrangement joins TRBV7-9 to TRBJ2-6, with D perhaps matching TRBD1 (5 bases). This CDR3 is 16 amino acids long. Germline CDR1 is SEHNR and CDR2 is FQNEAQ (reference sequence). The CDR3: CVHLDSSSSGANVLTF. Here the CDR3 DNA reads TGTGTCCATCTCGACAGCAGCAGTTCTGGGGCCAACGTCCTGACTTTC.

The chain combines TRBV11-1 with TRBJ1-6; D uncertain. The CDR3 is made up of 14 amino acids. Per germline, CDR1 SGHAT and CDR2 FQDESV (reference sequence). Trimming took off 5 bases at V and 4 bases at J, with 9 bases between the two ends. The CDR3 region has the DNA TGTGCCAGCAGCAAGACACGATATAATTCACCCCTCCACTTT. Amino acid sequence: CASSKTRYNSPLHF.

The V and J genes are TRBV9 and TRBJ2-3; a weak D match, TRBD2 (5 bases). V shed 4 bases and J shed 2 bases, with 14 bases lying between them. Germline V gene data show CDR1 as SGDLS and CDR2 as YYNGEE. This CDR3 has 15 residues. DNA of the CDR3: TGTGCCAGCAGCCCGAGCGGAGGAGCCACAGATACGCAGTATTTT. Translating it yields CASSPSGGATDTQYF.

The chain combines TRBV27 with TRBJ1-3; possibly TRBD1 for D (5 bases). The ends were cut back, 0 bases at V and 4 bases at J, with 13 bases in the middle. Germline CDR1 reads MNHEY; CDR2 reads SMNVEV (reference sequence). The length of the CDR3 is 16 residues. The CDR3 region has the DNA TGTGCCAGCAGTTTATCCGGGGCAGGGTACGGAAACACCATATATTTT. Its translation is CASSLSGAGYGNTIYF.